This T cell receptor beta chain was sequenced during a study of blood T cells in healthy people across ages. The sample holds a few counts of this clonotype. Its antigen is undetermined. V was trimmed by 4 bases and J by 0 bases, leaving 10 bases between them. Germline CDR1 is MNHEY and CDR2 is SMNVEV (reference sequence). CDR3 size: 14 residues. General study findings and limits: Lack of knowledge of donor CMV status possibly confounded expanded clonotype changes. Naive T cell percentage by flow cytometry tracked strongly with beta diversity.

Primed by a sample-barcoded 5' primer and a J-beta primer mix, a second PCR proceeded for 7 to 11 cycles. Each cDNA molecule received a tag from a template-switch adaptor that had 12 random nucleotides. Each CDR3 protein gets one entry after TCRdb re-called the 5' RACE reads with MiXCR. The table shows about 1,500,000 distinct CDR3 sequences, with around 39% occurring only once. This TCR derives from a woman under 30 in good health. Source material: blood. The chain couples TRBV27 to TRBJ2-7, with a tentative D call TRBD2 (5 bases). CDR3 bases: TGTGCCAGCAGTTGGAGGACGGGCTCCTACGAGCAGTACTTC. Its translation: CASSWRTGSYEQYF.